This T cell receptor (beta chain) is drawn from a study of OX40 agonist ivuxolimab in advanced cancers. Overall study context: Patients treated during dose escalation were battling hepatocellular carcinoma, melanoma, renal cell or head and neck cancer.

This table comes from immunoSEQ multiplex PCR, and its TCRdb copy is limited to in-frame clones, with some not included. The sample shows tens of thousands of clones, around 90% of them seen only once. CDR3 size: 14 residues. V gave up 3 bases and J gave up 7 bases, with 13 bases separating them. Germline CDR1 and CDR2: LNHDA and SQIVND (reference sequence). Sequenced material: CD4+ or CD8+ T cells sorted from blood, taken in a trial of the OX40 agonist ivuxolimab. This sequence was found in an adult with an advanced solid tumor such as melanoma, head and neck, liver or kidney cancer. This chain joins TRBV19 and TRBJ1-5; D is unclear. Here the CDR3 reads CASSMNRNKQPQHF. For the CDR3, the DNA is TGTGCCAGTAGTATGAACAGAAACAAGCAGCCCCAGCATTTT.